This T cell receptor (beta chain) was sequenced during a study of T cell clusters in autoimmune cytopenias. At the level of the study: Per sample, median TRB depth was roughly 50,000 reads, yielding a median about 2,400 distinct clonotypes.

The CDR3 has 14 amino acids. CDR1 is GTSNPN, CDR2 SVGIG, per germline (reference sequence). Multiplex touch-down PCR amplified TRB using TRB-A and TRB-B pools in one tube. From the multiplex PCR reads, TCRdb lists one entry per CDR3 protein and no DNA. The table for this sample gives roughly 12,000 distinct CDR3 sequences. Notes on this clonotype: Its antigen is not known.

TRB amplification used 250 ng of peripheral blood genomic DNA. Study outcomes and limitations: Primary autoimmune cytopenia patients appeared to lack physiological T cell clusters present in healthy donors. Active autoimmune hepatitis patients had approximately 3-fold fewer exclusive TRB clusters than healthy donors. TRB repertoire shifts in secondary cytopenia and chronic lymphocytic leukemia mostly reflected lymphoma, not autoimmunity.

Sequences were obtained from peripheral blood. The receptor comes from a human donor with an autoimmune cytopenia or autoimmune hepatitis (not recorded which). The V call is TRBV30, the J call TRBJ2-7; as DNA is missing, the TRBD1 call by TCRdb cannot be tested. This CDR3 is CAWVGTGRFYEQYF.